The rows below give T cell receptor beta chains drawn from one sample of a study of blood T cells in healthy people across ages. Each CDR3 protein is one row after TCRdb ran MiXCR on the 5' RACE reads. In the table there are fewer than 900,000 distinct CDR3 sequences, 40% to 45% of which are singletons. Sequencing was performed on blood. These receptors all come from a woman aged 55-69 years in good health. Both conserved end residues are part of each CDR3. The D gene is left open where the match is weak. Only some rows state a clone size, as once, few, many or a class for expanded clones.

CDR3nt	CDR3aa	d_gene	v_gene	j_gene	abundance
TGTGCCAGCAGCTTAGGACAGGGGTACAGATCACCCCTCCACTTT	CASSLGQGYRSPLHF	TRBD1	TRBV7-2	TRBJ1-6	few
TGTGCCAGCAGCCACCCTCTCGGCAATGAGCAGTTCTTC	CASSHPLGNEQFF	NA	TRBV11-2	TRBJ2-1	few
TGCAGTGCTCCCAAGGGGGGGAGTGGCGGGGGGACCACAGATACGCAGTATTTT	CSAPKGGSGGGTTDTQYF	TRBD2	TRBV20-1	TRBJ2-3	few
TGCGCCAGCAGCCTAGTGGGTTTGGGACAGAATGAAAAACTGTTTTTT	CASSLVGLGQNEKLFF	TRBD1	TRBV5-1	TRBJ1-4	once
TGTGCCAGCAGCCCCCCCGCTGGACAGGGGAGGCACAATGAGCAGTTCTTC	CASSPPAGQGRHNEQFF	TRBD1	TRBV7-9	TRBJ2-1	few
TGTGCCAGCAACGGACTAGCGAGGACAGATACGCAGTATTTT	CASNGLARTDTQYF	TRBD2	TRBV6-2/TRBV6-3	TRBJ2-3	NA
TGTGCCAGCAGTCCACGGACTAGATCGACTAGCACAGATACGCAGTATTTT	CASSPRTRSTSTDTQYF	TRBD2	TRBV27	TRBJ2-3	NA
TGCGCCAGCAGCCAAGATAGAACTAGCGGATATATCTACAATGAGCAGTTCTTC	CASSQDRTSGYIYNEQFF	TRBD2	TRBV4-3	TRBJ2-1	NA
TGTGCCACAAGCGGGGGTTTAGAGGAGACCCGGTACTTC	CATSGGLEETRYF	TRBD2	TRBV11-2	TRBJ2-5	NA
TGTGCCAGCAACACAGGGATCGGGCCCGGGCAGCCCCAGCATTTT	CASNTGIGPGQPQHF	NA	TRBV6-2/TRBV6-3	TRBJ1-5	NA
TGCAGCGTTGTATTCCCCCACACTGGCACAGATACGCAGTATTTT	CSVVFPHTGTDTQYF	NA	TRBV29-1	TRBJ2-3	NA
TGTGCCAGCAGCCCAGCGGACCGGGGGAACACTGAAGCTTTCTTT	CASSPADRGNTEAFF	NA	TRBV3-1	TRBJ1-1	NA
TGTGCCAGCAGTGAACTTCGGACGGGACAGGGAGGAGAGCAGTACTTC	CASSELRTGQGGEQYF	TRBD1	TRBV2	TRBJ2-7	NA
TGTGCCAGCAACTATCAAGAGGTAGAGCCCCAGCATTTT	CASNYQEVEPQHF	NA	TRBV7-2	TRBJ1-5	NA
TGTGCCAGCAGCCCTGGGACAGGGGGAAATCAGCCCCAGCATTTT	CASSPGTGGNQPQHF	TRBD1	TRBV27	TRBJ1-5	many
TGCAGCGTTGCGGATAGCGGGAGAGGAGAGGACGAGCAGTACTTC	CSVADSGRGEDEQYF	TRBD2	TRBV29-1	TRBJ2-7	NA
TGCAGTGCTCATACTAGAGCGGGGAATGAGCAGTTCTTC	CSAHTRAGNEQFF	TRBD2	TRBV20-1	TRBJ2-1	few
TGTGCCAGCAGCGTAGCGTCGGGCGAGCGGAGGGGTGAGCAGTTCTTC	CASSVASGERRGEQFF	NA	TRBV9	TRBJ2-1	once
TGTGCCAGCAGCGAGCGGGACAGGAACACTGAAGCTTTCTTT	CASSERDRNTEAFF	TRBD1	TRBV5-6	TRBJ1-1	few
TGTGCCAGCAGCTTACTGGGCCGCAGTCGGGATGAGCAGTTCTTC	CASSLLGRSRDEQFF	NA	TRBV7-8	TRBJ2-1	few
TGTGCCAGCAGCGCCGGACTATCGTCCACCGGGGAGCTGTTTTTT	CASSAGLSSTGELFF	NA	TRBV3-1	TRBJ2-2	once
TGTGCCACCGTTGGGAGCTTCTCTGGCGAGCAGTACTTC	CATVGSFSGEQYF	NA	TRBV6-1	TRBJ2-7	NA
TGTGCCAGCAGCCGGACTAGCGGGAGCCCTAGCACAGATACGCAGTATTTT	CASSRTSGSPSTDTQYF	TRBD2	TRBV11-3	TRBJ2-3	NA
TGTGCCAGCAGTTTAGTGGGGGGGCATGACTCCTACGAGCAGTACTTC	CASSLVGGHDSYEQYF	NA	TRBV28	TRBJ2-7	NA
TGCAGCGTCTTACTACAAGATACGCAGTATTTT	CSVLLQDTQYF	NA	TRBV29-1	TRBJ2-3	many
TGTGCCAGCAGCCCCGGGACTTCCCTTGGGACCCAGTACTTC	CASSPGTSLGTQYF	NA	TRBV7-9	TRBJ2-5	NA
TGTGCCAGCACCCCTCTGCGGGGGGTCACCGGGGAGCTGTTTTTT	CASTPLRGVTGELFF	TRBD2	TRBV14	TRBJ2-2	few
TGTGCCAGTAGTATTGGGTCTAGCGGGGCGCCTCAAGAGACCCAGTACTTC	CASSIGSSGAPQETQYF	TRBD2	TRBV19	TRBJ2-5	few
TGTGCCAGCAGCCCACTGACAGGGGGCGCGGGGGGTAAAGGCTACACCTTC	CASSPLTGGAGGKGYTF	TRBD1	TRBV4-2	TRBJ1-2	NA